This is a list of T cell receptor beta chains from one sample in a study of regulatory T cells in long-lasting Graves disease. TCRdb reprocessed the multiplex PCR reads with MiXCR, giving one entry per CDR3 protein. This table has about 310,000 distinct CDR3 sequences, around 21% appearing once. The sample in question was peripheral blood mononuclear cells (PBMCs), obtained when the disease was refractory, from a patient treated with antithyroid drugs. These receptor sequences come from a female donor with Graves disease. The conserved cysteine and the conserved F or W are not part of the CDR3 here.

v_gene: TRBV20-1
len: 14
j_gene: TRBJ1-5
CDR3aa: SVTLDGTLSNQPQH

v_gene: TRBV29-1
len: 11
j_gene: TRBJ1-1
CDR3aa: SVERQGGTEAF

v_gene: TRBV7-9
len: 18
j_gene: TRBJ2-7
CDR3aa: ASSSSRFDIAGSSFYEQY

v_gene: TRBV11-3
len: 11
j_gene: TRBJ2-1
CDR3aa: ASSLDRVGEQF

v_gene: TRBV20-1
len: 14
j_gene: TRBJ2-1
CDR3aa: SARVRSGRVYNEQF

v_gene: TRBV10-3
len: 14
j_gene: TRBJ1-1
CDR3aa: AISKSLPGQNTEAF

v_gene: TRBV6-2/TRBV6-3
len: 14
j_gene: TRBJ2-7
CDR3aa: ASSSFLSGSSYEQY

v_gene: TRBV7-9
len: 12
j_gene: TRBJ2-5
CDR3aa: ASRHRESGETQY

v_gene: TRBV7-2
len: 10
j_gene: TRBJ2-5
CDR3aa: ASAQRGRETV

v_gene: TRBV4-3
len: 13
j_gene: TRBJ1-5
CDR3aa: ASSQHRDLNQPQH

v_gene: TRBV28
len: 17
j_gene: TRBJ2-6
CDR3aa: ASSKVTSGSGGKANVLT

v_gene: TRBV7-2
len: 14
j_gene: TRBJ2-4
CDR3aa: ASSLAYGLAKNIQY